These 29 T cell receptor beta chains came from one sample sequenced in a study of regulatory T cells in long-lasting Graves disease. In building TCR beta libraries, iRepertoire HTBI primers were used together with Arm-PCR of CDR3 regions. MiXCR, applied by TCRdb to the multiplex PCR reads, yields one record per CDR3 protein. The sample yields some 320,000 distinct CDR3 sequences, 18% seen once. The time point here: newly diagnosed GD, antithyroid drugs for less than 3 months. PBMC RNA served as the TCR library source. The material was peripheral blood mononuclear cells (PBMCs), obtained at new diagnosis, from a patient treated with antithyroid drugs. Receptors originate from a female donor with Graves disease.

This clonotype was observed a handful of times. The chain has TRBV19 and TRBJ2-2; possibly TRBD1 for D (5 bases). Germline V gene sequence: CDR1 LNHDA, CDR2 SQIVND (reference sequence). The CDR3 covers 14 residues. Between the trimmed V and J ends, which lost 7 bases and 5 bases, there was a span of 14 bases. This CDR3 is CASKGRALTGELFF. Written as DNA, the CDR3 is TGTGCCAGTAAAGGCAGGGCGTTAACCGGGGAGCTGTTTTTT.

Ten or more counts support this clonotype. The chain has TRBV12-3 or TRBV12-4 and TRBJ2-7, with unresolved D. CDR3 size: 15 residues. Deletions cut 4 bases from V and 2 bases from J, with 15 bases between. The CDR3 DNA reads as TGTGCCAGCAGTTCCAAGACTCACCCGGCCTACGAGCAGTACTTC. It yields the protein CASSSKTHPAYEQYF.

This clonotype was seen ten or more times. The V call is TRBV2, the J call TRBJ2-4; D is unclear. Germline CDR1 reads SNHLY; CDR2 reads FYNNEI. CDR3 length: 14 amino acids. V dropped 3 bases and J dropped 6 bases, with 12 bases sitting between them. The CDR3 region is CASSDISGRNIQYF. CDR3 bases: TGTGCCAGCAGTGATATCTCCGGCAGAAACATTCAGTACTTC.

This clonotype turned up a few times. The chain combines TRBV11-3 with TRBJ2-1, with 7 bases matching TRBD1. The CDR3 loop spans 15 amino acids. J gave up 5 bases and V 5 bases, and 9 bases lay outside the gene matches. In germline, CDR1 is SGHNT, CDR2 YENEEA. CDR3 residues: CASSPRTGNNNEQFF. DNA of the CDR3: TGTGCCAGCAGCCCCCGGACAGGCAATAACAATGAGCAGTTCTTC. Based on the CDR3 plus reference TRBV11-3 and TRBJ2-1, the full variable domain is EAGVVQSPRYKIIEKKQPVAFWCNPISGHNTLYWYLQNLGQGPELLIRYENEEAVDDSQLPKDRFSAERLKGVDSTLKIQPAELGDSAVYLCASSPRTGNNNEQFFGPGTRLTVL.

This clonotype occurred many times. The CDR3 nucleotides are TGTGCCAGCAGTCGACAGTGGAATGCCGGGGAGCTGTTTTTT. Its protein product is CASSRQWNAGELFF. This chain connects TRBV12-3 or TRBV12-4 to TRBJ2-2, with D perhaps matching TRBD1 (5 bases). This CDR3 has 14 residues. Trimming cost V 5 bases and J 6 bases, with 13 bases left between them.

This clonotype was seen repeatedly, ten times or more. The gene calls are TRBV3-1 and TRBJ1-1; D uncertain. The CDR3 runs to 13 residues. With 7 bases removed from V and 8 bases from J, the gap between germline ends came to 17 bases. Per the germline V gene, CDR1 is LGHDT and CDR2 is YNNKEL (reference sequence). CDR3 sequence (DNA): TGTGCCAGCACCGGAAGTAAAGAGGAAGAAGCTTTCTTT. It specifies CASTGSKEEEAFF.

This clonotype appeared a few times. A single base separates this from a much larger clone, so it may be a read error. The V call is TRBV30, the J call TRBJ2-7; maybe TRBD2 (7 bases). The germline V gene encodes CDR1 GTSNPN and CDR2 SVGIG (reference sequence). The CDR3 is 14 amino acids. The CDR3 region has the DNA TGTGCCTGGAAGGGGGGGAGCGGTCCCTACGAGCAGTGCTTC. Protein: CAWKGGSGPYEQCF.

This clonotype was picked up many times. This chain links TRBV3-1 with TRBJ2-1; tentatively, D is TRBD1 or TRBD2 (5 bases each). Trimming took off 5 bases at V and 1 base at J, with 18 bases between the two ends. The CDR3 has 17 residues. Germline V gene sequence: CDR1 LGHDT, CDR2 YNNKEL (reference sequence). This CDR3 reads CASSFIVGGISYNEQFF. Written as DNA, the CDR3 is TGTGCCAGCAGCTTCATAGTTGGGGGTATTTCCTACAATGAGCAGTTCTTC.

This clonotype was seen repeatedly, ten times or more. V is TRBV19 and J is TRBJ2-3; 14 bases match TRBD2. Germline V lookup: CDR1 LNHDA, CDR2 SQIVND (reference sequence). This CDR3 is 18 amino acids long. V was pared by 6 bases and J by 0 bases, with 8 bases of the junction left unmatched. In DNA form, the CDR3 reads TGTGCCAGTAGCCCCCGACTAGCGGGAGGGCCCAGCACAGATACGCAGTATTTT. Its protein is CASSPRLAGGPSTDTQYF.

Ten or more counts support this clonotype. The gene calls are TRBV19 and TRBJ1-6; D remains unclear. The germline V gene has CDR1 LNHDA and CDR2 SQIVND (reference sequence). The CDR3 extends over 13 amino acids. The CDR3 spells CGTRGSYNSPLHF. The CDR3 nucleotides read TGTGGCACTCGGGGCTCCTATAATTCACCCCTCCACTTT.

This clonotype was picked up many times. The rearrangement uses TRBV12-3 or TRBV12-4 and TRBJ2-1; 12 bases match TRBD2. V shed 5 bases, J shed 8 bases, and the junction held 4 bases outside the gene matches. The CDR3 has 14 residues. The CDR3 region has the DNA TGTGCCAGCAGTCGGACTAGCGGGATCGATGAGCAGTTCTTC. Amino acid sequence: CASSRTSGIDEQFF.

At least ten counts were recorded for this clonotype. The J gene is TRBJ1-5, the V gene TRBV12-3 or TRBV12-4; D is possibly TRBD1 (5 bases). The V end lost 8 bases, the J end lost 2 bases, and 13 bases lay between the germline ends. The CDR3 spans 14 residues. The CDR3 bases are TGTGCCAGCCGGACACGGATGGGCAATCAGCCCCAGCATTTT. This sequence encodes CASRTRMGNQPQHF.

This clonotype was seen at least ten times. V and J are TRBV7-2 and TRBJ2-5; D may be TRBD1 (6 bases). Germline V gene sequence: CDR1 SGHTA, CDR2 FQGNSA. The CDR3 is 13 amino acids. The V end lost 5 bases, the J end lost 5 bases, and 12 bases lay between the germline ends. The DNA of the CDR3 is TGTGCCAGCAGCCGCTACAGGGAGGAGACCCAGTACTTC. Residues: CASSRYREETQYF.

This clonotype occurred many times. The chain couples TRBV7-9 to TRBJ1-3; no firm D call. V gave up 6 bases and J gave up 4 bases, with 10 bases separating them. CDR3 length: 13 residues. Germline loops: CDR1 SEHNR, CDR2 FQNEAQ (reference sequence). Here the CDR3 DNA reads TGTGCCAGCAGTTGGGCAGAAGGAAACACCATATATTTT. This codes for CASSWAEGNTIYF.

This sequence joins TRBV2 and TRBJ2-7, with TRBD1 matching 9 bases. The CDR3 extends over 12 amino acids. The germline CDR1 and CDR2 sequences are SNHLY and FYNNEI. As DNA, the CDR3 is TGTGCCGGAGGGACAGGGACCTACGAGCGGTACGTC. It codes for CAGGTGTYERYV.

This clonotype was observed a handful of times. DNA of the CDR3: TGTGCCAGCAGTTACTCAGAGGGGTCGGACACTGAAGCTTTCTTT. Translation: CASSYSEGSDTEAFF. The rearrangement uses TRBV6-5 and TRBJ1-1, with TRBD1 as a possible D gene (5 bases). The germline V gene encodes CDR1 MNHEY and CDR2 SVGAGI. Trimming took 0 bases from V and 3 from J, leaving 11 bases between them. CDR3 size: 15 residues.

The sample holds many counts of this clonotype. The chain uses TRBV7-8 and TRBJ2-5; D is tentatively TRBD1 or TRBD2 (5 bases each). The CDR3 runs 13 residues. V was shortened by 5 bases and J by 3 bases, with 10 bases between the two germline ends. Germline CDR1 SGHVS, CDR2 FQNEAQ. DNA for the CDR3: TGTGCCAGCAGCCCCGGGACGGAAGAGACCCAGTACTTC. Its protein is CASSPGTEETQYF.

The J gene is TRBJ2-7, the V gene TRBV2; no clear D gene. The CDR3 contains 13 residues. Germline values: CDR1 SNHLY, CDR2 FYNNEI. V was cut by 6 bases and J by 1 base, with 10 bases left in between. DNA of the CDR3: TGTGCCAGCAGCTCGACTCAGTCCTACGAGCAGTACTTC. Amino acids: CASSSTQSYEQYF. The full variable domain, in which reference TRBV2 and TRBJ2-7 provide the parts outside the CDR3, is EPEVTQTPSHQVTQMGQEVILRCVPISNHLYFYWYRQILGQKVEFLVSFYNNEISEKSEIFDDQFSVERPDGSNFTLKIRSTKLEDSAMYFCASSSTQSYEQYFGPGTRLTVT.

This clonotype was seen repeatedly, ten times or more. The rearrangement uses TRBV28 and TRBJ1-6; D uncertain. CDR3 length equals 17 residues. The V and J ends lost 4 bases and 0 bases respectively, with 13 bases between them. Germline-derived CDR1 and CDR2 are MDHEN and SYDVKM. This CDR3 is CASSSGGGGSYNSPLHF. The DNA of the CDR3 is TGTGCCAGCAGTTCCGGCGGTGGAGGCTCCTATAATTCACCCCTCCACTTT.

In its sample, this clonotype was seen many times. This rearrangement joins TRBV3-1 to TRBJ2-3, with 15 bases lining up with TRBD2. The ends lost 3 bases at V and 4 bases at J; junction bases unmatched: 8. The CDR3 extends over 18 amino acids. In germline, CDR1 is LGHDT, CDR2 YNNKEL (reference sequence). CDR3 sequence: CASSQTGTSGRTADTQYF. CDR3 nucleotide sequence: TGTGCCAGCAGCCAGACCGGGACTAGCGGGAGGACGGCAGATACGCAGTATTTT.

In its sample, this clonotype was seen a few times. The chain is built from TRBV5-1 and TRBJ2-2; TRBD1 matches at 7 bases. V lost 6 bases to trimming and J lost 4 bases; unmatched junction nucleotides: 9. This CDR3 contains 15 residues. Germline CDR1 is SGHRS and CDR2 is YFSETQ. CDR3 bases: TGCGCCAGCAACCATAAGGGGGCCGGCACCGGGGAGCTGTTTTTT. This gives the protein CASNHKGAGTGELFF.

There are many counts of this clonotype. CDR3 sequence: CASTNGESTGELFF. The CDR3 DNA is TGTGCCAGCACCAACGGGGAGTCTACCGGGGAGCTGTTTTTT. The chain couples TRBV7-6 to TRBJ2-2, with a weak D call TRBD2 (5 bases). Germline values: CDR1 SGHVS, CDR2 FNYEAQ. The CDR3 has 14 residues. V dropped 7 bases and J dropped 5 bases, with 14 bases sitting between them.

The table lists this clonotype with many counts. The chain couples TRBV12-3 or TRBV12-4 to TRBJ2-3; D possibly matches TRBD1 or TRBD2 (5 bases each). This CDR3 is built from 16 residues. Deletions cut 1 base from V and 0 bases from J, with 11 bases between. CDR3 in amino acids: CASSLEGPGSTDTQYF. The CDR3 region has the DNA TGTGCCAGCAGTTTAGAGGGACCAGGGAGCACAGATACGCAGTATTTT.

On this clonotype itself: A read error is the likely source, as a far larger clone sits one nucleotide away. The CDR3 region is CASRRQGEKLFF. CDR3 nucleotide sequence: TGTGCCAGCAGACGGCAGGGGGAAAAACTGTTTTTT. The rearrangement uses TRBV28 and TRBJ1-4; possible D gene TRBD1, 6 bases. The CDR3 has 12 residues. In germline, CDR1 is MDHEN, CDR2 SYDVKM. Trimming took 6 bases from V and 8 from J, leaving 10 bases between them.

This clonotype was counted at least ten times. CDR3 nucleotide sequence: TGTGCCAGCTCACCCTGGGACAGCGAAAGCTCTGGGGCCAACGTCCTGACTTTC. It translates to CASSPWDSESSGANVLTF. V is TRBV18 and J is TRBJ2-6; 7 nucleotides line up with TRBD1. J lost 0 bases, V lost 3 bases, and 8 bases had no gene match. The CDR3 length is 18 residues. CDR1 KGHSH and CDR2 LQKENI come from the germline V gene.

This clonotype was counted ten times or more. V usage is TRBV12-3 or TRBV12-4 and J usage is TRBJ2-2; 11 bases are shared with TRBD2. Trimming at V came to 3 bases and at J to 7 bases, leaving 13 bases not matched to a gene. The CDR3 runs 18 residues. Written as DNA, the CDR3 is TGTGCCAGCAGTTTCCGTGCCCCGGGACTAGCGGAAATCGGGGAGCTGTTTTTT. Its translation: CASSFRAPGLAEIGELFF.

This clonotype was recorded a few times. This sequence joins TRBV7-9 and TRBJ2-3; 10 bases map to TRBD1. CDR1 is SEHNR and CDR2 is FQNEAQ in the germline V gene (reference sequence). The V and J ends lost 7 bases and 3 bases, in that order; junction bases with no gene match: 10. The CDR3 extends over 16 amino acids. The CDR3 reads CASTWTGTGVTDTQYF. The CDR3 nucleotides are TGTGCCAGCACCTGGACCGGGACAGGGGTAACAGATACGCAGTATTTT.

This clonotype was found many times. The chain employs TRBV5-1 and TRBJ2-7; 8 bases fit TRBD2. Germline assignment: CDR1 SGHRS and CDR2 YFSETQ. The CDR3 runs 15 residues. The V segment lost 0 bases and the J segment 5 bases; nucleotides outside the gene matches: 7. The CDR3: CASSLVGLVNNEQYF. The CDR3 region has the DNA TGCGCCAGCAGCTTGGTGGGACTAGTAAACAACGAGCAGTACTTC. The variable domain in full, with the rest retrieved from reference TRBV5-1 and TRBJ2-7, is KAGVTQTPRYLIKTRGQQVTLSCSPISGHRSVSWYQQTPGQGLQFLFEYFSETQRNKGNFPGRFSGRQFSNSRSEMNVSTLELGDSALYLCASSLVGLVNNEQYFGPGTRLTVT.

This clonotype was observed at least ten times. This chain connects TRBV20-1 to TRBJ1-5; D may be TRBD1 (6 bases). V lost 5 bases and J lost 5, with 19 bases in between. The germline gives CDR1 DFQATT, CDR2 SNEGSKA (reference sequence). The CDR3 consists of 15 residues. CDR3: CSAGRGGGDDQPQHF. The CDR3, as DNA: TGCAGTGCTGGACGGGGAGGGGGGGACGATCAGCCCCAGCATTTT.